A single sample is the source of the 20 T cell receptor beta chains below, sequenced in a study of cytomegalovirus exposure and HLA in healthy donors. Researchers ran the PCR with 60 Vbeta and 13 Jbeta primers. Profiling relied on immunoSEQ multiplex PCR, and the TCRdb table lists in-frame clones only, not all of them. The table lists around 150,000 clones, nearly 80% of them singletons. Sequenced material: PBMCs. Every receptor here comes from a woman aged 50 to 60 in good health and CMV-seropositive.

CDR3 DNA sequence: TGCGCCAGCAGCTTAAGCAGGGCCGACTACGAGCAGTACTTC. It codes for CASSLSRADYEQYF. V and J are TRBV5-1 and TRBJ2-7; TRBD1 might be the D (5 bases). The CDR3 length is 14 residues. Germline CDR1 reads SGHRS; CDR2 reads YFSETQ. V lost 2 bases to trimming and J lost 3 bases, with 12 bases between them.

The chain uses TRBV7-2 and TRBJ2-1; 7 nucleotides match TRBD1. Germline V gene lookup returns CDR1 SGHTA and CDR2 FQGNSA. Germline trimming cut 5 bases from V and 2 bases from J; bases unmatched to any gene: 3. This CDR3 is built from 14 residues. The CDR3 DNA reads as TGTGCCAGCAGCCGACAGGGTACCTACAATGAGCAGTTCTTC. It translates to CASSRQGTYNEQFF. Full variable domain (missing parts from reference TRBV7-2 and TRBJ2-1): GAGVSQSPSNKVTEKGKDVELRCDPISGHTALYWYRQSLGQGLEFLIYFQGNSAPDKSGLPSDRFSAERTGGSVSTLTIQRTQQEDSAVYLCASSRQGTYNEQFFGPGTRLTVL.

This clone occurred once. V gene TRBV2 combines with J gene TRBJ1-5; 7 nucleotides align to TRBD1. This CDR3 contains 15 residues. The germline gives CDR1 SNHLY, CDR2 FYNNEI. Trimming removed 6 bases from V and 4 bases from J; junction bases left unmatched: 9. CDR3 sequence (DNA): TGTGCCAGCAGACCCGACAGGGTCAGGAATCAGCCCCAGCATTTT. Encoded protein: CASRPDRVRNQPQHF.

V and J are TRBV27 and TRBJ1-4; TRBD1 agrees at 8 bases. Trimming removed 6 bases from V and 6 bases from J; junction bases left unmatched: 6. The CDR3 sequence is 14 residues long. Germline V gives CDR1 MNHEY, CDR2 SMNVEV (reference sequence). The CDR3 DNA is TGTGCCAGCAGCCCGACAGGGGTGGATGAAAAACTGTTTTTT. Translation: CASSPTGVDEKLFF.

The chain recombines TRBV27 with TRBJ1-2; D might be TRBD1 (6 bases). Trimming stripped 8 bases from V and 7 bases from J, with 17 bases between. The germline CDR1 and CDR2 sequences are MNHEY and SMNVEV (reference sequence). The CDR3 has 13 amino acids. The CDR3 reads CASASLQGSGYTF. DNA for the CDR3: TGTGCCAGCGCCTCCTTACAGGGAAGTGGCTACACCTTC.

The rearrangement links TRBV9 to TRBJ2-1; 7 bases are a match to TRBD2. Germline CDR1 SGDLS, CDR2 YYNGEE. The CDR3 runs 17 residues. Trimming removed 4 bases from V and 0 bases from J; junction bases left unmatched: 10. The CDR3 DNA reads TGTGCCAGCAGCCATCCTCAGCGGGGCGCCTCCTACAATGAGCAGTTCTTC. Protein sequence: CASSHPQRGASYNEQFF. The variable domain in full, with the rest retrieved from reference TRBV9 and TRBJ2-1, is DSGVTQTPKHLITATGQRVTLRCSPRSGDLSVYWYQQSLDQGLQFLIQYYNGEERAKGNILERFSAQQFPDLHSELNLSSLELGDSALYFCASSHPQRGASYNEQFFGPGTRLTVL.

This CDR3 is CSVGAPRYEQYF. CDR3 nucleotide sequence: TGCAGCGTTGGGGCCCCTCGGTACGAGCAGTACTTC. The chain links TRBV29-1 to TRBJ2-7, with D uncertain. Germline V gives CDR1 SQVTM, CDR2 ANQGSEA. Deletions cut 4 bases from V and 4 bases from J, with 11 bases between. The CDR3 sequence is 12 residues long.

This clone was seen more than once but under ten times. This sequence joins TRBV9 and TRBJ2-5, with a tentative D call TRBD1 (6 bases). The DNA end is a closer match to TRBJ2-7, so the J assignment may be wrong. The CDR3 has 14 residues. Germline CDR1 SGDLS, CDR2 YYNGEE. CDR3 amino acids: CASSGGHREGEQYF. The CDR3 nucleotides read TGTGCCAGCAGCGGGGGACACCGAGAGGGCGAGCAGTACTTC.

This sequence joins TRBV28 and TRBJ2-3; tentative D call: TRBD2 (6 bases). V was shortened by 2 bases and J by 0 bases, with 12 bases between the two germline ends. CDR3 length: 16 amino acids. Germline V gene data show CDR1 as MDHEN and CDR2 as SYDVKM. The CDR3 DNA reads as TGTGCCAGCAGTTTAACGGGGACTGGGAGCACAGATACGCAGTATTTT. It codes for CASSLTGTGSTDTQYF.

This sequence joins TRBV7-9 and TRBJ1-4, with 7 bases matching TRBD1. The CDR3 contains 16 residues. V gave up 1 base and J gave up 7 bases; unmatched junction bases: 9. CDR1 SEHNR and CDR2 FQNEAQ come from the germline V gene (reference sequence). Here the CDR3 reads CASSLGTGTVTEKLFF. The DNA for the CDR3 is TGTGCCAGCAGCTTAGGAACCGGGACAGTAACTGAAAAACTGTTTTTT.

Only one count was recorded for this clone. This chain connects TRBV5-4 to TRBJ1-1; 8 bases are a match to TRBD1. Germline CDR1 is SGHNT and CDR2 is YYREEE (reference sequence). V lost 4 bases and J lost 8; bases outside the gene matches: 1. There are 11 residues in the CDR3. The CDR3 reads CASSRTGEAFF. CDR3 in DNA: TGTGCCAGCAGCAGGACAGGGGAAGCTTTCTTT.

The chain is built from TRBV18 and TRBJ2-3; 10 bases align to TRBD2. CDR3 length: 15 residues. The trim removed 5 bases at V and 0 bases at J, leaving 2 bases unmatched. Germline loops: CDR1 KGHSH, CDR2 LQKENI. The DNA for the CDR3 is TGTGCCAGCTCATCGACTAGCGGGAGCACAGATACGCAGTATTTT. Protein: CASSSTSGSTDTQYF. Variable domain in full (rest from reference TRBV18 and TRBJ2-3): NAGVMQNPRHLVRRRGQEARLRCSPMKGHSHVYWYRQLPEEGLKFMVYLQKENIIDESGMPKERFSAEFPKEGPSILRIQQVVRGDSAAYFCASSSTSGSTDTQYFGPGTRLTVL.

V is TRBV7-2 and J is TRBJ1-1, with 8 bases aligning to TRBD1. The trim removed 5 bases at V and 4 bases at J, leaving 3 bases unmatched. Germline V gene data show CDR1 as SGHTA and CDR2 as FQGNSA. The CDR3 sequence is 13 residues long. The CDR3 is CASSRQGTTEAFF. Written as DNA, the CDR3 is TGTGCCAGCAGCCGACAGGGGACCACTGAAGCTTTCTTT.

The chain links TRBV2 to TRBJ2-6, with a possible D match to TRBD2 (6 bases). The CDR3 sequence is 15 residues long. The V gene lost 6 bases and the J gene lost 4 bases, with 13 bases spanning the gap. Germline V gene lookup returns CDR1 SNHLY and CDR2 FYNNEI. The CDR3 region is CASSTAGRGANVLTF. The CDR3, as DNA: TGTGCCAGCAGCACGGCAGGGAGGGGGGCCAACGTCCTGACTTTC.

The J gene is TRBJ1-1, the V gene TRBV13, with 9 nucleotides matching TRBD1. From germline, CDR1 is PRHDT and CDR2 FYEKMQ (reference sequence). CDR3 length: 14 residues. V lost 5 bases, J lost 4 bases, and 5 bases stayed unmatched. As DNA, the CDR3 is TGTGCCAGCAGCCCCCGGACAGGGGTCACTGAAGCTTTCTTT. Translated, it gives CASSPRTGVTEAFF.

This chain links TRBV5-5 with TRBJ1-5, with TRBD1 identical over 8 bases. The V segment lost 5 bases and the J segment 5 bases; nucleotides outside the gene matches: 6. The CDR3 runs to 14 residues. The germline gives CDR1 SGHKS, CDR2 YYEKEE (reference sequence). The CDR3 is CASRTGERDQPQHF. CDR3 nucleotide sequence: TGTGCCAGCAGGACAGGGGAGAGGGATCAGCCCCAGCATTTT.

J is TRBJ1-1 and V is TRBV28, with TRBD1 as a possible D gene (5 bases). This CDR3 region has 12 residues. Germline CDR1 and CDR2: MDHEN and SYDVKM. V lost 7 bases and J lost 7, with 13 bases in between. The CDR3 loop is CASTTRQFEAFF. CDR3 nucleotides: TGTGCCAGCACCACCAGACAGTTTGAAGCTTTCTTT.

V is TRBV7-2 and J is TRBJ2-1, with TRBD1 matching over 10 bases. The CDR3 length is 15 residues. CDR1 is SGHTA and CDR2 is FQGNSA in the germline V gene. With 4 bases clipped from V and 7 bases from J, the junction kept 7 bases outside the gene matches. As DNA, the CDR3 is TGTGCCAGCAGCTCACGGACAGGGGGGGGGAATGAGCAGTTCTTC. Translation gives CASSSRTGGGNEQFF.

This clone has only a few counts. This rearrangement joins TRBV27 to TRBJ2-7, with TRBD1 matching 8 bases. V trimming: 6 bases; J trimming: 2 bases; junction bases outside the gene matches: 9. The germline V gene encodes CDR1 MNHEY and CDR2 SMNVEV (reference sequence). The CDR3 is 15 residues long. The CDR3 sequence: CASSRTGSSTYEQYF. The CDR3, as DNA: TGTGCCAGCAGCAGGACAGGGTCGTCCACCTACGAGCAGTACTTC.

In this sample, this clone turned up once. J is TRBJ2-7 and V is TRBV5-6; 7 bases match TRBD1. Germline V lookup: CDR1 SGHDT, CDR2 YYEEEE. This CDR3 is 13 amino acids long. Germline trimming cut 7 bases from V and 4 bases from J; bases unmatched to any gene: 8. In DNA, the CDR3 is TGTGCCAGCTCTCCAGGGGGTAGGTACGAGCAGTACTTC. This encodes CASSPGGRYEQYF.